Following are 27 T cell receptor beta chains from one sample sequenced in a study of blood T cell repertoires in COVID-19. The assay was immunoSEQ multiplex PCR, and TCRdb's table has in-frame clones only and misses some. The repertoire holds about 310,000 clones, approximately 89% seen once, with 8% to 10% in the top ten. Sequencing was performed on PBMCs or T cells enriched from blood (not recorded which). The receptors here all came from a woman in her forties who had recovered from COVID-19.

The chain links TRBV7-9 to TRBJ2-7; TRBD2 is a possible D gene (5 bases). The CDR3 is made up of 12 amino acids. Looked up from germline, CDR1 is SEHNR and CDR2 is FQNEAQ (reference sequence). V was shortened by 4 bases and J by 7 bases, with 11 bases between the two germline ends. CDR3 amino acids: CASSSEVGEQYF. CDR3 nucleotide sequence: TGTGCCAGCAGCTCGGAGGTCGGAGAGCAGTACTTC.

The gene calls are TRBV9 and TRBJ1-1, with a possible D match to TRBD1 (5 bases). This CDR3 region has 14 residues. The germline V gene has CDR1 SGDLS and CDR2 YYNGEE. V lost 2 bases and J lost 4, with 12 bases in between. This CDR3 is CASSVRGSGTEAFF. CDR3 DNA: TGTGCCAGCAGCGTTCGGGGGTCGGGCACTGAAGCTTTCTTT.

The genes are TRBV7-9 and TRBJ2-7; 8 nucleotides align to TRBD1. The CDR3 covers 15 residues. The V segment lost 5 bases and the J segment 1 base; nucleotides outside the gene matches: 7. The V gene's germline CDR1 is SEHNR and CDR2 FQNEAQ (reference sequence). The CDR3 DNA reads TGTGCCAGCAGCACCACAGGGGGATGGTCCTACGAGCAGTACTTC. Translating gives CASSTTGGWSYEQYF.

This chain connects TRBV27 to TRBJ1-1; D is unresolved. Germline V gene data show CDR1 as MNHEY and CDR2 as SMNVEV (reference sequence). Trimming took off 4 bases at V and 5 bases at J, with 17 bases between the two ends. CDR3 length: 15 residues. The CDR3 is CASSSFTPLRTEAFF. The CDR3 DNA follows: TGTGCCAGCAGTTCCTTCACCCCCCTCCGGACTGAAGCTTTCTTT.

The rearrangement uses TRBV11-2 and TRBJ2-2; 7 bases align to TRBD2. Per the germline V gene, CDR1 is SGHAT and CDR2 is FQNNGV. The CDR3 sequence is 15 residues long. After removal of 8 bases from V and 5 bases from J, the junction contained 11 bases not matched to a gene. CDR3 sequence reads: CASRHLREKTGELFF. The DNA of the CDR3 is TGTGCCAGCCGCCATTTGCGGGAGAAAACCGGGGAGCTGTTTTTT.

The gene calls are TRBV5-1 and TRBJ2-5; 11 bases are shared with TRBD1. Germline CDR1 and CDR2: SGHRS and YFSETQ. CDR3 length equals 15 residues. Germline trimming cut 2 bases from V and 4 bases from J; bases unmatched to any gene: 4. The CDR3 loop is CASSLWTGGGETQYF. For the CDR3, the DNA is TGCGCCAGCAGCTTATGGACAGGGGGCGGAGAGACCCAGTACTTC.

The genes are TRBV7-2 and TRBJ1-2; 9 positions match TRBD1. The CDR3 sequence is 16 residues long. Trimming removed 1 base from V and 8 bases from J; junction bases left unmatched: 11. Germline CDR1 and CDR2: SGHTA and FQGNSA. The CDR3 loop reads CASSLGTGTGSHGYTF. Here the CDR3 DNA reads TGTGCCAGCAGCTTAGGGACCGGGACAGGGAGTCACGGCTACACCTTC.

The chain links TRBV28 to TRBJ1-2; 11 bases align to TRBD1. Germline assignment: CDR1 MDHEN and CDR2 SYDVKM. The V segment lost 4 bases and the J segment 7 bases; nucleotides outside the gene matches: 8. The CDR3 extends over 15 amino acids. Here the CDR3 DNA reads TGTGCCAGCAGTTCACCACGGACAGGGGGCGGTGGCTACACCTTC. Translated, it gives CASSSPRTGGGGYTF.

The rearrangement uses TRBV4-3 and TRBJ1-2, with a weak D call TRBD1 (6 bases). From germline, CDR1 is LGHNA and CDR2 YSLEER. The V and J ends lost 0 bases and 7 bases respectively, with 12 bases between them. The CDR3 loop spans 14 amino acids. CDR3 DNA: TGCGCCAGCAGCCAAGATGGGGGCGGCCTTGGCTACACCTTC. Encoded protein: CASSQDGGGLGYTF.

The rearrangement links TRBV7-3 to TRBJ1-1; 7 positions agree with TRBD1. With 2 bases clipped from V and 5 bases from J, the junction kept 5 bases outside the gene matches. This CDR3 comprises 14 residues. Germline V gene lookup returns CDR1 SGHTA and CDR2 FQGTGA. This chain's CDR3 is CASSLARTGTEAFF. CDR3 DNA: TGTGCCAGCAGCTTAGCCCGGACAGGAACTGAAGCTTTCTTT.

The chain recombines TRBV5-1 with TRBJ2-7; D unresolved. The V and J ends lost 1 base and 0 bases respectively, with 5 bases between them. The CDR3 is 13 amino acids. The germline V gene has CDR1 SGHRS and CDR2 YFSETQ. CDR3 sequence (DNA): TGCGCCAGCAGCTTGCCCAGCTCCTACGAGCAGTACTTC. Its protein is CASSLPSSYEQYF.

V usage is TRBV10-3 and J usage is TRBJ2-1; possibly TRBD2 for D (5 bases). This CDR3 has 13 amino acids. The V and J ends lost 10 bases and 5 bases respectively, with 15 bases between them. CDR1 and CDR2 (germline): ENHRY, SYGVKD. The CDR3, as DNA: TGTGCCACCAAAGGAGGTTCCAACAATGAGCAGTTCTTC. It codes for CATKGGSNNEQFF.

This chain uses TRBV19 with TRBJ1-5; 8 nucleotides match TRBD1. This CDR3 region has 13 residues. The germline gives CDR1 LNHDA, CDR2 SQIVND (reference sequence). Germline trimming cut 6 bases from V and 6 bases from J; bases unmatched to any gene: 4. The CDR3 sequence is CASSGQGSQPQHF. CDR3 in DNA: TGTGCCAGTAGCGGACAGGGAAGTCAGCCCCAGCATTTT.

This chain uses TRBV6-5 with TRBJ2-7; tentatively, D is TRBD2 (5 bases). This CDR3 has 15 residues. The ends were cut back, 6 bases at V and 0 bases at J, with 15 bases in the middle. Germline loops: CDR1 MNHEY, CDR2 SVGAGI. This CDR3 is CASSRGIGGSYEQYF. In DNA form, the CDR3 reads TGTGCCAGCAGCCGGGGTATTGGTGGCTCCTACGAGCAGTACTTC.

The gene calls are TRBV7-2 and TRBJ1-3; D is ambiguous. The V and J ends lost 3 bases and 4 bases respectively, with 19 bases between them. Germline V CDR1 and CDR2: SGHTA, FQGNSA. This CDR3 contains 17 residues. CDR3 sequence: CASSFIPGVPGGNTIYF. In nucleotides, the CDR3 is TGTGCCAGCAGCTTCATTCCAGGAGTCCCGGGAGGAAACACCATATATTTT.

The chain uses TRBV7-9 and TRBJ1-5; 10 bases fit TRBD1. Losses at the gene ends were 4 bases for V and 6 bases for J; bases not matched to a gene: 9. The CDR3 is 16 residues long. Germline V gene sequence: CDR1 SEHNR, CDR2 FQNEAQ (reference sequence). CDR3 in amino acids: CASSYTTGGIRQPQHF. Written as DNA, the CDR3 is TGTGCCAGCAGCTATACGACAGGGGGCATTCGTCAGCCCCAGCATTTT.

This clone occurred once. This sequence joins TRBV15 and TRBJ1-2; 7 bases are shared with TRBD1. The CDR3 has 14 residues. V trimming: 3 bases; J trimming: 8 bases; junction bases outside the gene matches: 9. CDR1 is LNHNV, CDR2 YYDKDF, per germline (reference sequence). The CDR3 sequence: CATSSQTGPGGYTF. The CDR3 region has the DNA TGTGCCACCAGCAGCCAGACAGGGCCTGGGGGCTACACCTTC.

The chain recombines TRBV11-3 with TRBJ1-1; unclear D gene. Germline V gene data show CDR1 as SGHNT and CDR2 as YENEEA. The CDR3 covers 14 residues. The V and J ends lost 1 base and 4 bases respectively, with 10 bases between them. The CDR3 DNA reads TGTGCCAGCAGCTTAGTTCAAGTGGCCACTGAAGCTTTCTTT. Protein sequence: CASSLVQVATEAFF. Supplemented by reference TRBV11-3 and TRBJ1-1, the full variable domain reads EAGVVQSPRYKIIEKKQPVAFWCNPISGHNTLYWYLQNLGQGPELLIRYENEEAVDDSQLPKDRFSAERLKGVDSTLKIQPAELGDSAVYLCASSLVQVATEAFFGQGTRLTVV.

This clone showed up just once. The rearrangement uses TRBV11-3 and TRBJ2-1; 8 positions match TRBD2. V shed 3 bases and J 7 bases; nucleotides not matched to a gene: 5. The germline gives CDR1 SGHNT, CDR2 YENEEA. This CDR3 has 14 residues. CDR3 sequence: CASSFGGARNEQFF. In nucleotides, the CDR3 is TGTGCCAGCAGCTTCGGGGGGGCCAGGAATGAGCAGTTCTTC.

The genes are TRBV30 and TRBJ2-7; TRBD2 is a possible D gene (6 bases). V dropped 0 bases and J dropped 2 bases, with 8 bases sitting between them. This CDR3 is 13 amino acids long. The germline CDR1 and CDR2 sequences are GTSNPN and SVGIG (reference sequence). CDR3 sequence reads: CAWSVGGPYEQYF. In DNA, the CDR3 is TGTGCCTGGAGTGTCGGGGGTCCCTACGAGCAGTACTTC.

J is TRBJ2-1 and V is TRBV7-9; 8 bases match TRBD2. This CDR3 spans 13 amino acids. J was trimmed by 8 bases and V by 5 bases; bases with no gene match: 5. Germline V CDR1 and CDR2: SEHNR, FQNEAQ (reference sequence). The CDR3: CASSPSAGDEQFF. For the CDR3, the DNA is TGTGCCAGCAGCCCATCAGCGGGAGATGAGCAGTTCTTC.

This chain joins TRBV4-2 and TRBJ2-5, with D hard to call. Deletions cut 0 bases from V and 5 bases from J, with 7 bases between. The CDR3 consists of 13 residues. CDR1 LGHNA and CDR2 YNFKEQ come from the germline V gene. Written as DNA, the CDR3 is TGTGCCAGCAGCCAAGAGGCCCTGGAGACCCAGTACTTC. Translation gives CASSQEALETQYF.

J is TRBJ2-3 and V is TRBV4-1, with TRBD1 identical over 8 bases. Trimming removed 2 bases from V and 4 bases from J; junction bases left unmatched: 8. The length of the CDR3 is 16 residues. The germline V gene has CDR1 MGHRA and CDR2 YSYEKL. CDR3 in DNA: TGCGCCAGCAGCCAACCCCGACAGGGGAGCTCAGATACGCAGTATTTT. It yields the protein CASSQPRQGSSDTQYF.

The V and J genes are TRBV10-1 and TRBJ2-1; 7 bases are a match to TRBD2. This CDR3 comprises 16 residues. V lost 0 bases and J lost 3; bases outside the gene matches: 5. CDR1 and CDR2 from the germline V gene are WNHNN and SYGVQD (reference sequence). The CDR3 nucleotides read TGCGCCAGCAGTGAGTCGGGGCGGGGGTTCTACAATGAGCAGTTCTTC. Residues: CASSESGRGFYNEQFF.

Comment on this clone: Other nucleotide sequences from this sample produce the same CDR3. The chain employs TRBV28 and TRBJ1-4, with D perhaps TRBD1 (5 bases). The germline V gene encodes CDR1 MDHEN and CDR2 SYDVKM. The CDR3 is 14 amino acids. Trimming stripped 3 bases from V and 7 bases from J, with 12 bases between. CDR3 in DNA: TGTGCCAGCAGTTTCAGCCAGGGAGGTGAAAAACTGTTTTTT. Its translation: CASSFSQGGEKLFF.

The rearrangement joins TRBV9 to TRBJ2-7, with D hard to call. CDR1 is SGDLS, CDR2 YYNGEE, per germline. This CDR3 is 14 amino acids long. The V end was cut by 3 bases, the J end by 0 bases, with 10 bases between. CDR3 protein: CASSALQSSYEQYF. Written as DNA, the CDR3 is TGTGCCAGCAGCGCCCTACAGAGCTCCTACGAGCAGTACTTC.

The V call is TRBV7-2, the J call TRBJ1-5; perhaps TRBD1 as D (5 bases). V was cut by 1 base and J by 9 bases, with 13 bases left in between. CDR3 length: 14 residues. Per the germline V gene, CDR1 is SGHTA and CDR2 is FQGNSA. The CDR3 bases are TGTGCCAGCAGCTTAGATGCACCCCAGGGGCCCCAGCATTTT. Its protein is CASSLDAPQGPQHF.